This entry lists 10 T cell receptor beta chains sequenced from one sample in a study of identical twins. TCRdb reanalysed the 5' RACE reads using MiXCR and keeps one entry per CDR3 protein. The repertoire holds approximately 600,000 distinct CDR3 sequences, with less than 9% as singletons. This sample was shared with a second study, whose subject was yellow fever vaccine responses in identical twins.

Sequenced material: PBMCs. These receptors originate from a young woman in good health.

The chain carries TRBV6-1 and TRBJ2-5, with TRBD1 as a possible D gene (6 bases). Germline V gives CDR1 MNHNS, CDR2 SASEGT. The CDR3 runs 16 residues. V gave up 6 bases and J gave up 2 bases, with 19 bases separating them. CDR3: CASSLGYRDTQETQYF. CDR3 in DNA: TGTGCCAGCAGCCTAGGCTACCGGGACACGCAAGAGACCCAGTACTTC.

The chain combines TRBV5-1 with TRBJ2-7; D is perhaps TRBD1 or TRBD2 (5 bases each). The germline CDR1 and CDR2 sequences are SGHRS and YFSETQ. This CDR3 contains 15 residues. Deletions cut 4 bases from V and 0 bases from J, with 14 bases between. DNA of the CDR3: TGCGCCAGCAGCCGGGGCGGTTGGTACTCCTACGAGCAGTACTTC. Amino acid sequence: CASSRGGWYSYEQYF.

The chain links TRBV24-1 to TRBJ2-5; D might be TRBD1 or TRBD2, each matching 6 bases. The CDR3 spans 16 residues. The germline V and J ends were trimmed by 3 bases and 4 bases, with 17 bases remaining between them. Germline V lookup: CDR1 KGHDR, CDR2 SFDVKD. The DNA for the CDR3 is TGTGCCACCAGTGATACGACAGGAGGGCGAGGAGAGACCCAGTACTTC. Amino acid sequence: CATSDTTGGRGETQYF.

This clonotype was counted many times. This rearrangement joins TRBV5-1 to TRBJ2-1; 12 nucleotides match TRBD1. This CDR3 spans 14 amino acids. V dropped 4 bases and J dropped 8; count of bases not matched to a gene: 4. The germline V gene encodes CDR1 SGHRS and CDR2 YFSETQ. This CDR3 reads CASSKGQGAYEQFF. The CDR3 coding sequence is TGCGCCAGCAGCAAGGGACAGGGGGCCTATGAGCAGTTCTTC.

The rearrangement links TRBV9 to TRBJ1-2; 9 positions agree with TRBD1. CDR3 length: 16 amino acids. CDR1 and CDR2 (germline): SGDLS, YYNGEE. Trimming took 0 bases from V and 7 from J; bases not matched to a gene: 10. The CDR3 DNA reads as TGTGCCAGCAGCGTAGTTCCCCCGGGACAGGGAGGTGGCTACACCTTC. This sequence encodes CASSVVPPGQGGGYTF.

A few counts support this clonotype. The chain links TRBV3-1 to TRBJ2-1, with 8 bases matching TRBD2. Germline loops: CDR1 LGHDT, CDR2 YNNKEL (reference sequence). V trimming: 4 bases; J trimming: 5 bases; junction bases outside the gene matches: 4. The CDR3 sequence is 14 residues long. The CDR3 reads CASSPLAVNNEQFF. CDR3 in DNA: TGTGCCAGCAGCCCACTAGCGGTTAACAATGAGCAGTTCTTC.

This clonotype has only a few counts. This chain links TRBV21-1 with TRBJ2-2; TRBD1, the table's D call, was not compared with the DNA. TRBV21-1 is a recognized pseudogene. This CDR3 has 16 residues. The CDR3 is CASSFLDRVNSGELFF. The CDR3 DNA is TGTGCCAGCAGCTTCCTGGACAGGGTAAATTCCGGGGAGCTGTTTTTT.

This clonotype was seen at least ten times. The V and J genes are TRBV28 and TRBJ2-3, with unresolved D. Germline CDR1 is MDHEN and CDR2 is SYDVKM. The CDR3 runs to 17 residues. Between the trimmed V and J ends, which lost 3 bases and 0 bases, there was a span of 16 bases. Written as DNA, the CDR3 is TGTGCCAGCAGTTTGGTGAACAGCCGAACTAGCACAGATACGCAGTATTTT. This encodes CASSLVNSRTSTDTQYF.

This clonotype showed up just a few times. This chain connects TRBV20-1 to TRBJ2-4, with D possibly matching TRBD2 (6 bases). Trimming shortened V by 4 bases and J by 7 bases, and 11 bases separated the two germline ends. Per germline, CDR1 DFQATT and CDR2 SNEGSKA (reference sequence). The CDR3 contains 12 residues. This chain's CDR3 is CSATTGGNIQYF. The CDR3 nucleotides are TGCAGTGCTACCACAGGAGGGAACATTCAGTACTTC.

This clonotype was counted between two and nine times. V usage is TRBV10-3 and J usage is TRBJ1-1; D gene ambiguous. V was shortened by 2 bases and J by 7 bases, with 8 bases between the two germline ends. Germline assignment: CDR1 ENHRY and CDR2 SYGVKD. CDR3 length equals 12 residues. The CDR3 spells CAISERRIEAFF. CDR3 nucleotide sequence: TGTGCCATCAGTGAGCGACGGATTGAAGCTTTCTTT.